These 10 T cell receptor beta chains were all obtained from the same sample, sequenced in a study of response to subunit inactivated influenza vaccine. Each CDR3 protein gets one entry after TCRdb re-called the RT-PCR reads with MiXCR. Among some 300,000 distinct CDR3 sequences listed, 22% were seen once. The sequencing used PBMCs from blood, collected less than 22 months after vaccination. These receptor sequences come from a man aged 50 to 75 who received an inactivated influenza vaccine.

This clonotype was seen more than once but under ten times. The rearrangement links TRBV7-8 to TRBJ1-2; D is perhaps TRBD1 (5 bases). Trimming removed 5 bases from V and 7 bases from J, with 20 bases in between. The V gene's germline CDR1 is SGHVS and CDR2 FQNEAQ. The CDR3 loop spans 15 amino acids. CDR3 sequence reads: CASSTRDGPRRGYTF. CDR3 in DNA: TGTGCCAGCAGCACCCGGGACGGCCCTCGACGTGGCTACACCTTC.

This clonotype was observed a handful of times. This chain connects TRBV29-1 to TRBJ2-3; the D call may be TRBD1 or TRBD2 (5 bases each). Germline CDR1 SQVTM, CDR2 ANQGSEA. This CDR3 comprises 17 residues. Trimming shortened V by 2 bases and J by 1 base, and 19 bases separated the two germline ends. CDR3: CSVESFGTARGTDTQYF. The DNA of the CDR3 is TGCAGCGTTGAATCTTTCGGGACGGCCCGCGGCACAGATACGCAGTATTTT.

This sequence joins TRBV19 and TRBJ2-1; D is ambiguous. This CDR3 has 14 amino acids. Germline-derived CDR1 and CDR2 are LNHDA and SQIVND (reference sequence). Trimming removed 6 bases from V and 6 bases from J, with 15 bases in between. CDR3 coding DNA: TGTGCCAGTAGCCAAGGAAAGGACCTCAATGAGCAGTTCTTC. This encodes CASSQGKDLNEQFF.

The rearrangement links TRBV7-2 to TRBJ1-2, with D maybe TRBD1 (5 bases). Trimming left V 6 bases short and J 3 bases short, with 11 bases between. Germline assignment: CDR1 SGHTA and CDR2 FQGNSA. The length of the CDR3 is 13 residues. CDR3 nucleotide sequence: TGTGCCAGCAGTGCGGGCAGGGACTATGGCTACACCTTC. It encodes CASSAGRDYGYTF.

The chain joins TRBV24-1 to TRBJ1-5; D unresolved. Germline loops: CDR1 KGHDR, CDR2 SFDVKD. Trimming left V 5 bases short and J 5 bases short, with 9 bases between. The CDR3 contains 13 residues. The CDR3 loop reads CATSGSDYQPQHF. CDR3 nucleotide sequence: TGTGCCACCAGTGGGTCGGATTATCAGCCCCAGCATTTT.

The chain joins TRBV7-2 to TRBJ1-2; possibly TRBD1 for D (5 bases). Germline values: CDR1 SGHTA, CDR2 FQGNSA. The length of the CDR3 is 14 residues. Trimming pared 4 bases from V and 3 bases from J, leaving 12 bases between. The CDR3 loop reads CASSSRATHYGYTF. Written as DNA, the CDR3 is TGTGCCAGCAGCTCCAGGGCCACCCACTATGGCTACACCTTC.

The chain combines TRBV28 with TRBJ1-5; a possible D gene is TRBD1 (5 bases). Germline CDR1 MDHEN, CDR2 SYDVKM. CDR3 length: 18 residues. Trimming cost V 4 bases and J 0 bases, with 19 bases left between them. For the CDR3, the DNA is TGTGCCAGCAGTTCTCCTAGACAGCGGAGTTTTAGCAATCAGCCCCAGCATTTT. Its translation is CASSSPRQRSFSNQPQHF.

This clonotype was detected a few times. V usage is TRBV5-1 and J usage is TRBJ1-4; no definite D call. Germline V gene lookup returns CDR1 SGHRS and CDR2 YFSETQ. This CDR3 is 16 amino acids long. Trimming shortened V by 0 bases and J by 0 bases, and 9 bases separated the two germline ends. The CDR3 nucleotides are TGCGCCAGCAGCTTGGAGCCGGCAGCAACTAATGAAAAACTGTTTTTT. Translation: CASSLEPAATNEKLFF. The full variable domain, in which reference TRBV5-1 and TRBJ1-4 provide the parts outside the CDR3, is KAGVTQTPRYLIKTRGQQVTLSCSPISGHRSVSWYQQTPGQGLQFLFEYFSETQRNKGNFPGRFSGRQFSNSRSEMNVSTLELGDSALYLCASSLEPAATNEKLFFGSGTQLSVL.

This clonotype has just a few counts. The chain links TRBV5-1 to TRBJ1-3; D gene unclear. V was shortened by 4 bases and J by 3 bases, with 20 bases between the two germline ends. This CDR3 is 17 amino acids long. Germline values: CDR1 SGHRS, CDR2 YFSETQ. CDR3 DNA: TGCGCCAGCAGCAGCTTTGGCGGCCCGACGGGTGGAAACACCATATATTTT. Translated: CASSSFGGPTGGNTIYF.

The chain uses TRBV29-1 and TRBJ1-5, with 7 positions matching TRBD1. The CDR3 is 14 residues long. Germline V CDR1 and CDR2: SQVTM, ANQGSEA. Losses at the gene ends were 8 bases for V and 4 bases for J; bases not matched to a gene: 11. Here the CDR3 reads CSTWTGTVNQPQHF. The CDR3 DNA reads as TGCAGCACCTGGACCGGGACAGTTAATCAGCCCCAGCATTTT.